The 5 T cell receptor beta chains below were found in one sample sequenced in a study of T cells in Graves' hyperthyroidism and ophthalmopathy (dated by TCRdb to between 2018 and 2021). The library came from multiplex PCR. TCRdb lists the instrument as Illumina HiSeq 2000. Amplification of TCR beta CDR3 regions was carried out from RNA transcripts. The TCR CDR3 was subjected to a first round of RT-PCR using the HTBI primer set and the Qiagen OneStep RT-PCR kit. The public reads were quality trimmed at Q25 with fastp and then assembled into clones with MiXCR by TCRdb, keeping productive beta chains. Every distinct CDR3 protein forms one entry, paired with its most common genes and DNA. The sample table holds fewer than 800,000 distinct CDR3 sequences, of which about 15% were seen once. The ten biggest clones cover around 7.7% of the sample. The specimen sequenced was blood. These receptors were taken from a man between 18 and 35 years old with Graves' hyperthyroidism.

The V call is TRBV5-6, the J call TRBJ2-1; D unresolved. Germline lookup yields CDR1 SGHDT and CDR2 YYEEEE. Between the trimmed V and J ends, which lost 6 bases and 5 bases, there was a span of 6 bases. The CDR3 totals 11 residues. The CDR3 sequence is CASTKNNEQFF. For the CDR3, the DNA is TGTGCCAGCACCAAAAACAATGAGCAGTTCTTC. Complete variable domain (other parts from reference TRBV5-6 and TRBJ2-1): DAGVTQSPTHLIKTRGQQVTLRCSPKSGHDTVSWYQQALGQGPQFIFQYYEEEERQRGNFPDRFSGHQFPNYSSELNVNALLLGDSALYLCASTKNNEQFFGPGTRLTVL.

J is TRBJ1-4 and V is TRBV15; 8 nucleotides match TRBD1. CDR1 LNHNV and CDR2 YYDKDF come from the germline V gene (reference sequence). The CDR3 consists of 15 residues. Unmatched junction bases numbered 10, after V lost 5 bases and J lost 8 bases. This CDR3 is CATSGWTGRDEKLFF. The CDR3 nucleotides are TGTGCCACCAGCGGATGGACAGGGCGGGACGAAAAACTGTTTTTT. Variable domain in full (rest from reference TRBV15 and TRBJ1-4): DAMVIQNPRYQVTQFGKPVTLSCSQTLNHNVMYWYQQKSSQAPKLLFHYYDKDFNNEADTPDNFQSRRPNTSFCFLDIRSPGLGDTAMYLCATSGWTGRDEKLFFGSGTQLSVL.

Only a few counts were recorded for this clonotype. The chain employs TRBV15 and TRBJ2-7; no clear D gene. Trimming shortened V by 2 bases and J by 2 bases, and 7 bases separated the two germline ends. The germline V gene has CDR1 LNHNV and CDR2 YYDKDF (reference sequence). The CDR3 covers 13 residues. The CDR3 loop is CATSRQVTYEQYF. CDR3 in DNA: TGTGCCACCAGCAGACAGGTTACCTACGAGCAGTACTTC.

The J gene is TRBJ2-1, the V gene TRBV29-1, with D unclear. Germline V gives CDR1 SQVTM, CDR2 ANQGSEA. Deletions cut 3 bases from V and 9 bases from J, with 12 bases between. The CDR3 length is 12 residues. The CDR3 sequence: CSVEVSQAEQFF. DNA for the CDR3: TGCAGCGTTGAGGTTAGCCAGGCTGAGCAGTTCTTC.

The chain uses TRBV11-3 and TRBJ1-2; D remains unclear. Trimming left V 4 bases short and J 0 bases short, with 6 bases between. Per the germline V gene, CDR1 is SGHNT and CDR2 is YENEEA. CDR3 size: 13 residues. This CDR3 is CASSSSANYGYTF. CDR3 sequence (DNA): TGTGCCAGCAGCTCTTCAGCTAACTATGGCTACACCTTC.